Below are 5 T cell receptor beta chains sequenced from a single sample in a study of control samples from healthy donors and cancer patients. The assay was immunoSEQ multiplex PCR, and TCRdb's table has in-frame clones only and misses some. The sample includes 120,000 or so clones, roughly 90% of them seen just once. The sequenced sample consisted of blood. All receptors come from a man aged 18-30 years in good health.

The chain employs TRBV7-6 and TRBJ2-3, with D maybe TRBD1 (5 bases). V was trimmed by 1 base and J by 4 bases, leaving 6 bases between them. The CDR3 has 13 residues. Germline CDR1 and CDR2: SGHVS and FNYEAQ. The CDR3 loop is CASSLGGPDTQYF. Here the CDR3 DNA reads TGTGCCAGCAGCTTAGGGGGCCCAGATACGCAGTATTTT.

The chain uses TRBV19 and TRBJ2-6; D is uncertain. CDR1 is LNHDA, CDR2 SQIVND, per germline (reference sequence). Deletions cut 3 bases from V and 0 bases from J, with 6 bases between. The CDR3 extends over 15 amino acids. The chain's CDR3 is CASSMTVSGANVLTF. The CDR3 DNA reads TGTGCCAGTAGTATGACCGTCTCTGGGGCCAACGTCCTGACTTTC.

This chain connects TRBV6-1 to TRBJ2-1, with D possibly being TRBD2 (5 bases). Germline CDR1 and CDR2: MNHNS and SASEGT. The CDR3 length is 13 residues. Trimming took 0 bases from V and 12 from J, leaving 12 bases between them. The CDR3 sequence is CASSEAGYRGQFF. In DNA form, the CDR3 reads TGTGCCAGCAGTGAAGCCGGCTACCGGGGGCAGTTCTTC.

With regard to this clone: This specimen includes other DNA sequences encoding the same CDR3. V usage is TRBV9 and J usage is TRBJ2-1, with a weak D call TRBD2 (5 bases). This CDR3 is 15 amino acids long. In germline, CDR1 is SGDLS, CDR2 YYNGEE. V lost 0 bases and J lost 0, with 7 bases in between. The CDR3 loop reads CASSVERSSYNEQFF. CDR3 bases: TGTGCCAGCAGCGTAGAGCGGAGCTCCTACAATGAGCAGTTCTTC.

This CDR3 reads CASQLTVVNTEAFF. In DNA, the CDR3 is TGCGCCAGCCAACTGACAGTGGTGAACACTGAAGCTTTCTTT. V gene TRBV5-1 combines with J gene TRBJ1-1; TRBD1 might be the D (5 bases). Trimming shortened V by 7 bases and J by 0 bases, and 13 bases separated the two germline ends. The length of the CDR3 is 14 residues. From germline, CDR1 is SGHRS and CDR2 YFSETQ.